This T cell receptor beta chain was captured in a study of cytomegalovirus exposure and HLA in healthy donors. PCR amplification relied on 60 Vbeta primers (plus 13 Jbeta primers). The assay was immunoSEQ multiplex PCR, and TCRdb's table has in-frame clones only and misses some. Among about 52,000 clones listed, about three quarters were seen once. Donors had nominal health at sampling but likely had unrecorded immune exposures. V shed 10 bases and J shed 2 bases, with 9 bases lying between them. The CDR3 is made up of 12 amino acids. Germline V gives CDR1 MDHEN, CDR2 SYDVKM. The sample consisted of PBMCs. This chain connects TRBV28 to TRBJ1-5; D is uncertain. The source of this sequence is a woman aged 45-60 years in good health and CMV-seronegative. CDR3 bases: TGTGCCACCTCAGAGGGCAATCAGCCCCAGCATTTT. It specifies CATSEGNQPQHF. Together with reference TRBV28 and TRBJ1-5, the CDR3 gives the full variable domain: DVKVTQSSRYLVKRTGEKVFLECVQDMDHENMFWYRQDPGLGLRLIYFSYDVKMKEKGDIPEGYSVSREKKERFSLILESASTNQTSMYLCATSEGNQPQHFGDGTRLSIL.